This paragraph covers one T cell receptor (beta chain) sequence. Its antigen is not identified. This entry belongs to a study of T cell responses to AZD1222 COVID-19 vaccine. CDR3 size: 17 residues. Germline assignment: CDR1 KGHDR and CDR2 SFDVKD. Trimming left V 1 base short and J 1 base short, with 15 bases between. Overall study findings and caveats: Baseline seropositives among AZD1222 recipients totaled only six or seven. Reports say nearly half of spike-specific TCRs go after unmutated variant regions. All repertoire sampling was performed exclusively after the peak T cell response. The donors showed a predominance of white British ancestry and of females, with possible underestimation of clonal diversity.

Method: immunoSEQ multiplex PCR; TCRdb's copy keeps in-frame clones and lacks some. Of 150,000 to 180,000 clones listed, less than 90% are singletons. The receptor was derived from an adult in good health. The source material was peripheral blood, sampled on day 0 of AZD1222 vaccination. J is TRBJ1-1 and V is TRBV24-1; possible D gene TRBD1, 5 bases. The CDR3 coding sequence is TGTGCCACCAGTGATTTCGTTCTGTGGGACGAGAACACTGAAGCTTTCTTT. This encodes CATSDFVLWDENTEAFF.